This entry lists 9 T cell receptor beta chains sequenced from one sample in a study of CD8 T cells in Susac syndrome. Random hexamers served to reverse transcribe about 0.45 to 1 ug RNA. MiXCR, run by TCRdb on the immunoSEQ multiplex PCR reads, gives a single entry per CDR3 protein. The sample includes about 140,000 distinct CDR3 sequences, approximately 95% of them seen just once. Sequenced material: CD4+ T cells from PBMCs. These receptors were collected from a human donor with multiple sclerosis.

The chain recombines TRBV28 with TRBJ2-5; D remains unclear. The CDR3 spans 13 residues. Germline V gene data show CDR1 as MDHEN and CDR2 as SYDVKM. V lost 8 bases and J 1 base, leaving 11 bases between the germline ends. The CDR3 here is CASGVMPQETQYF. The CDR3 DNA reads as TGTGCCAGCGGGGTTATGCCCCAAGAGACCCAGTACTTC.

The chain carries TRBV7-8 and TRBJ2-5; D gene ambiguous. This CDR3 has 14 amino acids. Germline values: CDR1 SGHVS, CDR2 FQNEAQ. The V end was cut by 0 bases, the J end by 4 bases, with 9 bases between. CDR3 bases: TGTGCCAGCAGCTTAGCGCGCACCAGAGAGACCCAGTACTTC. Its translation: CASSLARTRETQYF.

J is TRBJ2-4 and V is TRBV6-2 or TRBV6-3; D not certain. Germline CDR1 is MNHEY and CDR2 is SVGEGT. This CDR3 contains 11 residues. V was cut by 7 bases and J by 3 bases, with 4 bases left in between. Here the CDR3 DNA reads TGTGCCAGCACGGGCAAAAACATTCAGTACTTC. Translating it yields CASTGKNIQYF.

This chain uses TRBV2 with TRBJ2-3; no clear D gene. Germline loops: CDR1 SNHLY, CDR2 FYNNEI. The CDR3 spans 11 residues. Between the trimmed V and J ends, which lost 1 base and 7 bases, there was a span of 3 bases. The CDR3 loop is CASSEEYTQYF. CDR3 nucleotide sequence: TGTGCCAGCAGTGAAGAATATACGCAGTATTTT.

The V call is TRBV3-1, the J call TRBJ2-7; D call uncertain. V was shortened by 1 base and J by 2 bases, with 6 bases between the two germline ends. The CDR3 has 13 amino acids. The germline V gene encodes CDR1 LGHDT and CDR2 YNNKEL (reference sequence). The CDR3: CASSQGRPYEQYF. The CDR3 DNA reads TGTGCCAGCAGCCAAGGCCGTCCCTACGAGCAGTACTTC.

This rearrangement joins TRBV4-1 to TRBJ1-1, with TRBD1 matching over 10 bases. CDR3 size: 14 residues. Germline loops: CDR1 MGHRA, CDR2 YSYEKL. V was clipped by 4 bases and J by 7 bases; unmatched bases: 6. The CDR3 sequence: CASSPRQGADEAFF. The CDR3 bases are TGCGCCAGCAGCCCCCGACAGGGGGCGGATGAAGCTTTCTTT.

The chain employs TRBV27 and TRBJ1-4, with a weak D call TRBD1 (6 bases). The CDR3 sequence is 15 residues long. V was clipped by 8 bases and J by 5 bases, with 18 bases between them. In germline, CDR1 is MNHEY, CDR2 SMNVEV (reference sequence). CDR3 bases: TGTGCCAGCCGAATTAACTGGGACACGAATGAAAAACTGTTTTTT. Protein product: CASRINWDTNEKLFF.

This clonotype was observed a single time. The rearrangement joins TRBV6-1 to TRBJ2-3; 7 positions agree with TRBD1. Germline trimming cut 5 bases from V and 1 base from J; bases unmatched to any gene: 6. CDR1 and CDR2 from the germline V gene are MNHNS and SASEGT. The CDR3 consists of 15 residues. CDR3 nucleotides: TGTGCCAGCAGTCCCCGAGGACAGGGCACAGATACGCAGTATTTT. Its protein is CASSPRGQGTDTQYF.

The chain has TRBV25-1 and TRBJ2-3; 10 bases are shared with TRBD2. The CDR3 spans 16 residues. CDR1 is MGHDK, CDR2 SYGVNS, per germline. J lost 4 bases, V lost 2 bases, and 6 bases had no gene match. CDR3 nucleotide sequence: TGTGCCAGCAGTGAAATCAAGCGGGGGGGTTCAGATACGCAGTATTTT. It yields the protein CASSEIKRGGSDTQYF.